These 28 T cell receptor beta chains were sequenced from one sample in a study of T cells in Graves' hyperthyroidism and ophthalmopathy. Amplified regions were TCR beta CDR3 sequences from RNA transcripts. During a first-round RT-PCR of the TCR CDR3, the HTBI primer set was used. TCRdb redid the calling of the multiplex PCR reads with MiXCR, one entry per CDR3 protein. The data show approximately 590,000 distinct CDR3 sequences, around 16% seen once. Specimen: blood. Receptor source: a woman aged 25-40 years with Graves' hyperthyroidism.

This clonotype showed up just a few times. The chain is built from TRBV19 and TRBJ2-1; a weak D match, TRBD1 (6 bases). CDR3 length: 14 residues. Trimming stripped 5 bases from V and 3 bases from J, with 11 bases between. CDR1 and CDR2 from the germline V gene are LNHDA and SQIVND (reference sequence). The CDR3 reads CASSPGDIYNEQFF. DNA for the CDR3: TGTGCCAGTAGTCCAGGGGATATCTACAATGAGCAGTTCTTC.

This clonotype was picked up many times. The chain joins TRBV6-1 to TRBJ2-1; 13 bases agree with TRBD2. Germline trimming cut 5 bases from V and 8 bases from J; bases unmatched to any gene: 9. The CDR3 covers 16 residues. Germline values: CDR1 MNHNS, CDR2 SASEGT. The chain's CDR3 is CASSSPGTSGTDEQFF. The CDR3 nucleotides are TGTGCCAGCAGTTCTCCCGGGACTAGCGGGACCGATGAGCAGTTCTTC.

The gene calls are TRBV20-1 and TRBJ1-3, with 7 positions matching TRBD1. After removal of 0 bases from V and 3 bases from J, the junction contained 2 bases not matched to a gene. The CDR3 runs to 14 residues. CDR1 and CDR2 from the germline V gene are DFQATT and SNEGSKA (reference sequence). CDR3 bases: TGCAGTGCTAGAGATTCAGGGGGTGGAAACACCATATATTTT. It yields the protein CSARDSGGGNTIYF.

This clonotype was recorded many times. The chain combines TRBV19 with TRBJ2-7; 10 bases match TRBD1. The CDR3 covers 15 residues. Trimming at V came to 3 bases and at J to 4 bases, leaving 6 bases not matched to a gene. Germline CDR1 LNHDA, CDR2 SQIVND (reference sequence). CDR3 bases: TGTGCCAGTAGTATCTTCGCGGGACAGGGGTACGAGCAGTACTTC. Translation gives CASSIFAGQGYEQYF.

A note on this clonotype: The junction differs from germline at one of its ends, possibly a read error. This sequence joins TRBV28 and TRBJ1-3; TRBD1 matches at 7 bases. The CDR3 runs 14 residues. Germline CDR1 is MDHEN and CDR2 is SYDVKM. CDR3 sequence (DNA): TGTGCCGGCAGTTGGAGGGGGCTAGGAAACACCATATATTTT. Its translation: CAGSWRGLGNTIYF. The whole variable domain, remainder taken from reference TRBV28 and TRBJ1-3, is DVKVTQSSRYLVKRTGEKVFLECVQDMDHENMFWYRQDPGLGLRLIYFSYDVKMKEKGDIPEGYSVSREKKERFSLILESASTNQTSMYLCAGSWRGLGNTIYFGEGSWLTVV.

This chain uses TRBV10-1 with TRBJ2-3; TRBD2 aligns across 9 bases. The CDR3 length is 13 residues. Per germline, CDR1 WNHNN and CDR2 SYGVQD (reference sequence). Losses at the gene ends were 8 bases for V and 11 bases for J; bases not matched to a gene: 11. CDR3 nucleotide sequence: TGCGCCAGCGGTTCCGGGACTAGCAAAATGCAGTATTTT. It encodes CASGSGTSKMQYF.

The chain carries TRBV2 and TRBJ2-1; TRBD2 aligns across 9 bases. Germline V gene lookup returns CDR1 SNHLY and CDR2 FYNNEI. This CDR3 has 15 amino acids. V gave up 6 bases and J gave up 4 bases; unmatched junction bases: 7. The CDR3 nucleotides are TGTGCCAGCAGGGTACTAGCGGGCGGATACAATGAGCAGTTCTTC. Translating it yields CASRVLAGGYNEQFF.

This clonotype was picked up many times. V gene TRBV6-2 or TRBV6-3 combines with J gene TRBJ2-1; D not resolved. The CDR3 contains 18 residues. V was clipped by 7 bases and J by 4 bases, with 26 bases between them. Per germline, CDR1 MNHEY and CDR2 SVGEGT. CDR3 in DNA: TGTGCCAGCACCACTCTGTCGGACGGTACTGCCCTTTACAATGAGCAGTTCTTC. Translated, it gives CASTTLSDGTALYNEQFF.

The V call is TRBV4-3, the J call TRBJ2-3; tentatively, D is TRBD2 (6 bases). Per germline, CDR1 LGHNA and CDR2 YSLEER. The ends were cut back, 1 base at V and 2 bases at J, with 25 bases in the middle. The CDR3 is made up of 20 amino acids. The CDR3 is CASSQALSRPGLSSTDTQYF. CDR3 sequence (DNA): TGCGCCAGCAGCCAAGCTCTATCGAGGCCGGGACTCTCCTCCACAGATACGCAGTATTTT.

This clonotype showed up just a few times. This rearrangement joins TRBV10-3 to TRBJ2-3; 10 bases are a match to TRBD2. The germline CDR1 and CDR2 sequences are ENHRY and SYGVKD. This CDR3 region has 16 residues. V lost 3 bases to trimming and J lost 2 bases; unmatched junction nucleotides: 5. In DNA form, the CDR3 reads TGTGCCATCAGTGACGCTAGCGGGAGATACACAGATACGCAGTATTTT. This codes for CAISDASGRYTDTQYF.

This clonotype has at least ten counts. The chain carries TRBV3-1 and TRBJ2-1; perhaps TRBD2 as D (6 bases). The CDR3 sequence is 14 residues long. The germline V and J ends were trimmed by 0 bases and 7 bases, with 10 bases remaining between them. CDR1 is LGHDT and CDR2 is YNNKEL in the germline V gene (reference sequence). CDR3 sequence: CASSQEGGGNEQFF. The CDR3 nucleotides read TGTGCCAGCAGCCAAGAGGGAGGTGGGAATGAGCAGTTCTTC.

The chain carries TRBV7-3 and TRBJ2-2; TRBD1 aligns across 8 bases. Germline V gives CDR1 SGHTA, CDR2 FQGTGA. The CDR3 spans 17 residues. The V segment lost 4 bases and the J segment 0 bases; nucleotides outside the gene matches: 7. In DNA form, the CDR3 reads TGTGCCAGCAGCTCGGGGACAGGTTCTACGAACACCGGGGAGCTGTTTTTT. Amino acids: CASSSGTGSTNTGELFF.

This clonotype was detected only a few times. The genes are TRBV5-5 and TRBJ2-3; 15 bases map to TRBD2. The V segment lost 4 bases and the J segment 1 base; nucleotides outside the gene matches: 7. In germline, CDR1 is SGHKS, CDR2 YYEKEE (reference sequence). The CDR3 totals 18 residues. CDR3 in amino acids: CASSGGLAGGHRTDTQYF. The CDR3 bases are TGTGCCAGCAGCGGGGGACTAGCGGGAGGTCACCGCACAGATACGCAGTATTTT.

The chain recombines TRBV24-1 with TRBJ2-1; the match to TRBD2 covers 11 bases. The V segment lost 5 bases and the J segment 3 bases; nucleotides outside the gene matches: 17. The CDR3 has 20 residues. Germline lookup yields CDR1 KGHDR and CDR2 SFDVKD. The CDR3 bases are TGTGCCACCAGTGCCAGGGGAGGAGCTAGCGGGAGGACCTTCTACAATGAGCAGTTCTTC. Residues: CATSARGGASGRTFYNEQFF.

This clonotype has ten or more counts. This chain joins TRBV3-1 and TRBJ1-2; D might be TRBD1 (6 bases). V lost 1 base to trimming and J lost 13 bases, with 13 bases between them. The V gene's germline CDR1 is LGHDT and CDR2 YNNKEL (reference sequence). The length of the CDR3 is 12 residues. The CDR3 sequence: CASSQGEGGATF. The CDR3 bases are TGTGCCAGCAGCCAAGGCGAAGGGGGTGCCACCTTC.

This clonotype was picked up many times. CDR3 sequence: CASSKDYYEQYF. As DNA, the CDR3 is TGTGCCAGCAGTAAGGACTACTACGAGCAGTACTTC. This chain uses TRBV12-3 or TRBV12-4 with TRBJ2-7; TRBD2 might be the D (6 bases). This CDR3 contains 12 residues. Trimming removed 5 bases at V and 3 bases at J, with 8 bases between.

This clonotype was observed at least ten times. This chain links TRBV5-6 with TRBJ2-3, with D tentatively TRBD1 (5 bases). This CDR3 region has 16 residues. V lost 4 bases and J lost 5, with 20 bases in between. Germline V lookup: CDR1 SGHDT, CDR2 YYEEEE. Written as DNA, the CDR3 is TGTGCCAGCAGCCGACTGGCTGGACCTCAGGGAGATACGCAGTATTTT. Protein product: CASSRLAGPQGDTQYF.

J is TRBJ2-7 and V is TRBV5-4, with 12 bases identical to TRBD2. V dropped 6 bases and J dropped 5; count of bases not matched to a gene: 6. The length of the CDR3 is 14 residues. From germline, CDR1 is SGHNT and CDR2 YYREEE (reference sequence). CDR3 loop: CASKLAGGRNEQYF. Here the CDR3 DNA reads TGTGCCAGCAAGCTAGCGGGAGGGCGGAACGAGCAGTACTTC.

This clonotype was counted ten times or more. This rearrangement joins TRBV20-1 to TRBJ2-5, with D perhaps matching TRBD1 (5 bases). Germline V lookup: CDR1 DFQATT, CDR2 SNEGSKA (reference sequence). The V end lost 4 bases, the J end lost 5 bases, and 11 bases lay between the germline ends. The CDR3 is 12 amino acids. The DNA for the CDR3 is TGCAGTGCTAAAGGGGTTACGGAGACCCAGTACTTC. This gives the protein CSAKGVTETQYF.

This clonotype has at least ten counts. The chain employs TRBV19 and TRBJ2-1; TRBD2 aligns across 8 bases. The germline gives CDR1 LNHDA, CDR2 SQIVND (reference sequence). The J segment lost 2 bases and the V segment lost 7 bases, leaving 4 bases of the junction unmatched. This CDR3 has 14 amino acids. CDR3 sequence (DNA): TGTGCCAGTAATAAGGGACTAGCCTACAATGAGCAGTTCTTC. It translates to CASNKGLAYNEQFF.

This clonotype was observed at least ten times. Written as DNA, the CDR3 is TGTGCCAGCAGCTCTAGCGGGAGTACATACAATGAGCAGTTCTTC. Its translation: CASSSSGSTYNEQFF. The chain is built from TRBV5-6 and TRBJ2-1; TRBD2 matches at 10 bases. Per the germline V gene, CDR1 is SGHDT and CDR2 is YYEEEE. The ends lost 3 bases at V and 4 bases at J; junction bases unmatched: 4. The CDR3 sequence is 15 residues long.

The chain uses TRBV3-1 and TRBJ1-1; D is unresolved. Germline V CDR1 and CDR2: LGHDT, YNNKEL (reference sequence). Deletions cut 2 bases from V and 5 bases from J, with 9 bases between. The CDR3 is 13 amino acids. The CDR3 DNA reads TGTGCCAGCAGCCAATTTAGCGGGACTGAAGCTTTCTTT. Translating gives CASSQFSGTEAFF.

In this sample, this clonotype turned up many times. The rearrangement joins TRBV18 to TRBJ2-1, with TRBD2 matching 10 bases. This CDR3 spans 17 amino acids. The germline V gene encodes CDR1 KGHSH and CDR2 LQKENI. Unmatched junction bases numbered 12, after V lost 6 bases and J lost 4 bases. The CDR3 DNA reads TGTGCCAGCTCGCCGCGTACCGGGACTAGCGAGTACAATGAGCAGTTCTTC. It encodes CASSPRTGTSEYNEQFF.

The chain has TRBV30 and TRBJ2-1; D may match TRBD1 or TRBD2 (5 bases each). Trimming left V 5 bases short and J 3 bases short, with 14 bases between. The germline V gene has CDR1 GTSNPN and CDR2 SVGIG (reference sequence). The CDR3 covers 14 residues. As DNA, the CDR3 is TGTGCCTGGGCGTCAGGGAGTATCTACAATGAGCAGTTCTTC. Protein product: CAWASGSIYNEQFF.

The chain joins TRBV5-1 to TRBJ1-6, with TRBD1 as a possible D gene (6 bases). CDR3 length: 15 amino acids. Germline V gene sequence: CDR1 SGHRS, CDR2 YFSETQ. Trimming cost V 3 bases and J 9 bases, with 16 bases left between them. CDR3 residues: CASSWLQGRGSPLHF. In DNA, the CDR3 is TGCGCCAGCAGCTGGCTACAGGGAAGGGGTTCACCCCTCCACTTT. Combining the CDR3 with reference TRBV5-1 and TRBJ1-6 gives the whole variable domain KAGVTQTPRYLIKTRGQQVTLSCSPISGHRSVSWYQQTPGQGLQFLFEYFSETQRNKGNFPGRFSGRQFSNSRSEMNVSTLELGDSALYLCASSWLQGRGSPLHFGNGTRLTVT.

This clonotype showed up many times. The rearrangement joins TRBV12-3 or TRBV12-4 to TRBJ2-2; D uncertain. Trimming removed 6 bases at V and 5 bases at J, with 13 bases between. The CDR3 contains 14 residues. The CDR3 protein is CASRLTRGTGELFF. CDR3 nucleotide sequence: TGTGCCAGCAGATTAACACGTGGGACCGGGGAGCTGTTTTTT.

This clonotype occurred many times. J is TRBJ1-3 and V is TRBV6-1; tentatively, D is TRBD1 (5 bases). The V gene lost 7 bases and the J gene lost 5 bases, with 15 bases spanning the gap. Germline CDR1 reads MNHNS; CDR2 reads SASEGT. This CDR3 has 14 residues. CDR3 nucleotide sequence: TGTGCCAGCACCCAAGAGGAGGGGCGAAACACCATATATTTT. Protein product: CASTQEEGRNTIYF.

The chain has TRBV6-1 and TRBJ2-3; 7 bases line up with TRBD1. The V gene end was trimmed by 5 bases and the J gene end by 5 bases; junction bases not matched to a gene: 10. This CDR3 has 15 residues. Germline values: CDR1 MNHNS, CDR2 SASEGT. CDR3 coding DNA: TGTGCCAGCAGTTCGGGACAGACGTCGGGAGATACGCAGTATTTT. It yields the protein CASSSGQTSGDTQYF.